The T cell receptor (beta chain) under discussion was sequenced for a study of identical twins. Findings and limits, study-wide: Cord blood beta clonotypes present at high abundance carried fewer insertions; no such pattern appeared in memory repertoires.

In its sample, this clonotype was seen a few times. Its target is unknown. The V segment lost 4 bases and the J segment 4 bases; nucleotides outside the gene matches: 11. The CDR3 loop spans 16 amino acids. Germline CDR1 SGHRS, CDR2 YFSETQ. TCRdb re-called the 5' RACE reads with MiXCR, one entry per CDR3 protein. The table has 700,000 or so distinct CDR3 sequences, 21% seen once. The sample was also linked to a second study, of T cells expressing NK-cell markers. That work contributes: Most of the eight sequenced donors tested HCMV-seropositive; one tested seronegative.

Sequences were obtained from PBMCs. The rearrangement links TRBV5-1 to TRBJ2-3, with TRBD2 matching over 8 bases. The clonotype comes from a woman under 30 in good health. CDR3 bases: TGCGCCAGCAGCCCCCGGGTTAGCGGGGTTCCAGATACGCAGTATTTT. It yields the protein CASSPRVSGVPDTQYF.